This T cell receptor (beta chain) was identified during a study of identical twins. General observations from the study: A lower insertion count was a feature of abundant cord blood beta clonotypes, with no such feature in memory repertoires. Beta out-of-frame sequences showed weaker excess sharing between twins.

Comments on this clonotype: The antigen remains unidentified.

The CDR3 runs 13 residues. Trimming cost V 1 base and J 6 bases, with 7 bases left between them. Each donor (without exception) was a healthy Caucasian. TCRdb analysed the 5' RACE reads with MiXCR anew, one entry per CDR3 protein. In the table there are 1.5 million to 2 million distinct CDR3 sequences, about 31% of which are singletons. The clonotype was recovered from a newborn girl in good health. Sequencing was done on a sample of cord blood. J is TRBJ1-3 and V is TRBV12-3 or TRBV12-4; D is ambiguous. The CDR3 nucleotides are TGTGCCAGCAGTTTAGGGCAGGAAAACACCATATATTTT. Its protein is CASSLGQENTIYF.